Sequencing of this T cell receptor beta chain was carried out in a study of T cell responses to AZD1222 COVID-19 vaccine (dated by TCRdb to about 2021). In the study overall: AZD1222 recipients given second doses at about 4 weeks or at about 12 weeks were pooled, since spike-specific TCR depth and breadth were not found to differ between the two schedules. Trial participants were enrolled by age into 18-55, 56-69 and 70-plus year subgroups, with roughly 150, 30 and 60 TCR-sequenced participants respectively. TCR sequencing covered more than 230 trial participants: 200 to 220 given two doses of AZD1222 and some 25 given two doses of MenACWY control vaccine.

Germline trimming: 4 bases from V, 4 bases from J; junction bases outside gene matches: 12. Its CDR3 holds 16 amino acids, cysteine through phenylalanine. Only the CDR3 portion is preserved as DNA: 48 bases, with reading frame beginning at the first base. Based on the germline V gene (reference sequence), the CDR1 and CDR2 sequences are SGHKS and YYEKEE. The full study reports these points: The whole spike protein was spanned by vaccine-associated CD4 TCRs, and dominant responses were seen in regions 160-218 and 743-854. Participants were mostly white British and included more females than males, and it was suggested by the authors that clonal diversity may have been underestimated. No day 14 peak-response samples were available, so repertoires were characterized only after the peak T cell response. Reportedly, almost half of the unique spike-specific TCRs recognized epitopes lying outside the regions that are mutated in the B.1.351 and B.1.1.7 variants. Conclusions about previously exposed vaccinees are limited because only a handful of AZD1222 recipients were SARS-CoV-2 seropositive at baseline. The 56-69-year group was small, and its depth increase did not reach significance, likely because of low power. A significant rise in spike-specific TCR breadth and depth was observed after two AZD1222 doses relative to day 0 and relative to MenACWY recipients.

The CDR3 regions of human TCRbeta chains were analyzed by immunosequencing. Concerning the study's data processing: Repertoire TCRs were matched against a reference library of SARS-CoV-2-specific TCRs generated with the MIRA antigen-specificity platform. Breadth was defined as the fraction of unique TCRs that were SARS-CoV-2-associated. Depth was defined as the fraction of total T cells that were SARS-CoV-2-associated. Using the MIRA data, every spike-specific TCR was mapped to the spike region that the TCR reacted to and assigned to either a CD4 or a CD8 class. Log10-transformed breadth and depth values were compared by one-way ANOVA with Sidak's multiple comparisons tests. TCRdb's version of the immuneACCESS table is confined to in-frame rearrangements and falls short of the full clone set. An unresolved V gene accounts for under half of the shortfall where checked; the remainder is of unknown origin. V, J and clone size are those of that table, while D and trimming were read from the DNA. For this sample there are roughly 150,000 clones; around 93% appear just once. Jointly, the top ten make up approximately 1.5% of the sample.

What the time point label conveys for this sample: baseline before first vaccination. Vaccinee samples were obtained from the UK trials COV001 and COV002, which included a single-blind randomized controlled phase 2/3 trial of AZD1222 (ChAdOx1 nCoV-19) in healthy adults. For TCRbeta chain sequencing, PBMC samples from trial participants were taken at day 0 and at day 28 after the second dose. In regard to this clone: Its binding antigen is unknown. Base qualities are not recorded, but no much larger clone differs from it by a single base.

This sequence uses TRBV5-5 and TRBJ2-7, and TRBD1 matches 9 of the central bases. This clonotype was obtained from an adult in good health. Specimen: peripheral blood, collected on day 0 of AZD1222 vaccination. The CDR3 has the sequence CASSTFDRGERYEQYF. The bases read TGTGCCAGCAGCACCTTTGACAGGGGGGAAAGGTACGAGCAGTACTTC.